These T cell receptor beta chains were read from a single sample in a study of blood T cell repertoires in COVID-19. Using immunoSEQ multiplex PCR, the repertoire was profiled, and TCRdb retains in-frame clones only, with some absent. Of over 90,000 clones listed, approximately 86% are singletons. The specimen sequenced was peripheral blood. The receptors come from a woman between 55 and 75 years old in a cohort sampled during active or convalescent COVID-19. The CDR3 runs from the conserved cysteine through the conserved F or W. Fields, in order: J gene, V gene, D gene, clone size, CDR3 DNA, CDR3 protein. D genes are given only for firm matches. Rows give clone size only sometimes, using once, few, many, or a class for an expanded clone.

>TRBJ2-1|TRBV5-1|TRBD2|-
TGCGCCAGCAGCAATAGCGGGGGCTGGGGGAATGAGCAGTTCTTC
CASSNSGGWGNEQFF
>TRBJ1-1|TRBV7-9|-|-
TGTGCCAGCAGCCCCGGAGCCTGGGGAGGGAACACTGAAGCTTTCTTT
CASSPGAWGGNTEAFF
>TRBJ2-3|TRBV5-1|-|-
TGCGCCAGCAGCACAGGGCCCACAGATACGCAGTATTTT
CASSTGPTDTQYF
>TRBJ2-1|TRBV6-5|TRBD1|-
TGTGCCAGCAGTTATTCTCGACAGGGGTACAATGAGCAGTTCTTC
CASSYSRQGYNEQFF
>TRBJ1-1|TRBV5-6|-|-
TGTGCCAGCAGCTTGGTAGGGTACAGGGACAAGAACACTGAAGCTTTCTTT
CASSLVGYRDKNTEAFF
>TRBJ2-1|TRBV5-1|-|-
TGCGCCAGCAGCCCTGACTTCCTAGCGCAGTTCTTC
CASSPDFLAQFF
>TRBJ2-5|TRBV23-1|-|-
TGCGCCAGCAGTCAATTGAGGCACAGGGTTTTGGGTTTGGAGACCCAGTACTTC
CASSQLRHRVLGLETQYF
>TRBJ1-1|TRBV2|-|-
TGTGCCAGCAAGGCAGACATGAACACTGAAGCTTTCTTT
CASKADMNTEAFF
>TRBJ2-3|TRBV24-1|-|-
TGTGCCACCAGTGACCAGGGAAGTACAGATACGCAGTATTTT
CATSDQGSTDTQYF
>TRBJ2-5|TRBV7-6|-|-
TGTGCCAGCAGCTTAGGGGGGGGCCTTCAAGAGACCCAGTACTTC
CASSLGGGLQETQYF
>TRBJ1-2|TRBV6-5|TRBD1|-
TGTGCCAGCAGTTACTCACAGGGACAGGTCGCTGGCTACACCTTC
CASSYSQGQVAGYTF
>TRBJ2-1|TRBV9|-|-
TGTGCCAGCAGCGTTACTAGCTACAATGAGCAGTTCTTC
CASSVTSYNEQFF
>TRBJ2-2|TRBV24-1|-|-
TGTGCCACCAGTGACCCCAGAACCACCGGGGAGCTGTTTTTT
CATSDPRTTGELFF
>TRBJ1-4|TRBV24-1|-|-
TGTGCCACCAGTGATTTGCGCGGGAAACTGTTTTTT
CATSDLRGKLFF
>TRBJ1-1|TRBV4-1|-|-
TGCGCCAGCAGCCAAGTTCCCCTTCTGAGCGGGAACACTGAAGCTTTCTTT
CASSQVPLLSGNTEAFF
>TRBJ2-3|TRBV19|TRBD1|-
TGTGCCAGTAGTGTAAACAGGGGCGATAGCACAGATACGCAGTATTTT
CASSVNRGDSTDTQYF
>TRBJ2-2|TRBV10-3|-|-
TGTGCCATCAGGACCGGGGGAACCGGGGAGCTGTTTTTT
CAIRTGGTGELFF
>TRBJ2-7|TRBV13|TRBD1|few
TGTGCCAGCAGCTTAGGTACAGGGGCGGCCTACGAGCAGTACTTC
CASSLGTGAAYEQYF
>TRBJ2-7|TRBV3-1/TRBV3-2|TRBD2|-
TGTGCCAGCAGTCGACTAGCGGGAGGACGCGAGCAGTACTTC
CASSRLAGGREQYF
>TRBJ2-1|TRBV7-3|TRBD2|-
TGTGCCAGCAGCTTACGCAGCAGCGGGACTTACAATGAGCAGTTCTTC
CASSLRSSGTYNEQFF
>TRBJ1-1|TRBV11-2|-|-
TGTGCCAGCAGCTTAGTCGTGAACACTGAAGCTTTCTTT
CASSLVVNTEAFF
>TRBJ2-3|TRBV3-1/TRBV3-2|-|-
TGTGCCAGCAGCCAAGAAGGAAATCACTACCTCACAGATACGCAGTATTTT
CASSQEGNHYLTDTQYF
>TRBJ2-5|TRBV19|-|-
TGTGCCAGTAGTCCTGGACTAAAAGAGACCCAGTACTTC
CASSPGLKETQYF
>TRBJ2-1|TRBV30|TRBD2|-
TGTGCCTGGCGGGGACTAGCGGGGTACAATGAGCAGTTCTTC
CAWRGLAGYNEQFF
>TRBJ2-1|TRBV5-1|TRBD2|-
TGCGCCAGCACGACTAGCGGGAGCGTAGGGAATGAGCAGTTCTTC
CASTTSGSVGNEQFF
>TRBJ2-5|TRBV2|TRBD2|-
TGTGCCAGCAGTAGGGACTACGAAGAGACCCAGTACTTC
CASSRDYEETQYF
>TRBJ1-5|TRBV28|-|-
TGTGCCAGCAGTCAAAATAAGCCGACAGTTAGCAATCAGCCCCAGCATTTT
CASSQNKPTVSNQPQHF
>TRBJ1-2|TRBV6-6|TRBD1|-
TGTGCCAGCAGCCCCGGACAGGGGATTTATGGCTACACCTTC
CASSPGQGIYGYTF
>TRBJ1-1|TRBV25-1|-|-
TGTGCCAGCAGTGGAGGGGGCACTGAAGCTTTCTTT
CASSGGGTEAFF
>TRBJ2-7|TRBV7-3|-|-
TGTGCCAGCAGCTTGCCCCAGGGGCCCACCTACGAGCAGTACTTC
CASSLPQGPTYEQYF
>TRBJ1-1|TRBV4-1|-|-
TGCGCCAGCAGCCAAGAGTCGGGGGGCACTGAAGCTTTCTTT
CASSQESGGTEAFF
>TRBJ2-6|TRBV5-1|-|once
TGCGCCAGCAGCTCGTCGGGACTTTCAAACGTCCTGACTTTC
CASSSSGLSNVLTF
>TRBJ1-5|TRBV10-3|TRBD1|-
TGTGCCATCAGTCCGGGACAGGGGGCGAATCAGCCCCAGCATTTT
CAISPGQGANQPQHF
>TRBJ2-5|TRBV7-2|-|-
TGTGCCAGCAGCCCCCTCCGGGGGGCCCGTCGGGAGACCCAGTACTTC
CASSPLRGARRETQYF
>TRBJ2-1|TRBV29-1|-|-
TGCAGCGTGGGGGGCAATGAGCAGTTCTTC
CSVGGNEQFF
>TRBJ2-7|TRBV11-2|-|-
TGTGCCAGCAGCTTACAAATCTCCTACGAGCAGTACTTC
CASSLQISYEQYF
>TRBJ1-5|TRBV10-3|-|-
TGTGCCACGGGGAGTACCGGCAATCAGCCCCAGCATTTT
CATGSTGNQPQHF
>TRBJ2-3|TRBV19|TRBD2|-
TGTGCCAGTAGTATAGTGGGACTAGCGACTAGCACAGATACGCAGTATTTT
CASSIVGLATSTDTQYF
>TRBJ1-2|TRBV19|-|-
TGTGCCAGTTCCTTAATGGAGGGAGGGAACTATGGCTACACCTTC
CASSLMEGGNYGYTF
>TRBJ1-5|TRBV28|-|-
TGTGCCAGCAGTATGGGGGCTAGCAATCAGCCCCAGCATTTT
CASSMGASNQPQHF
>TRBJ1-2|TRBV30|-|-
TGTGCCTGGAGTGTAAGGGGCTATGGCTACACCTTC
CAWSVRGYGYTF
>TRBJ1-1|TRBV7-9|-|-
TGTGCCAGCAGCTTAGAACAGCCCTACACTGAAGCTTTCTTT
CASSLEQPYTEAFF
>TRBJ2-3|TRBV3-1/TRBV3-2|TRBD2|-
TGTGCCAGCAGCCAGACCCCACCGGGACTAACCACAGATACGCAGTATTTT
CASSQTPPGLTTDTQYF
>TRBJ1-4|TRBV7-9|-|-
TGTGCCAGCAGCGGTCAGACAGCAACTAATGAAAAACTGTTTTTT
CASSGQTATNEKLFF
>TRBJ2-3|TRBV29-1|-|once
TGCAGCGTTGGGCCACGCACAGATACGCAGTATTTT
CSVGPRTDTQYF
>TRBJ1-1|TRBV19|TRBD1|-
TGTGCCAGTAGCGTCAGGGGGGACACTGAAGCTTTCTTT
CASSVRGDTEAFF
>TRBJ2-1|TRBV11-2|TRBD2|-
TGTGCCAGCAGCTTGGGCGGGAGCTCCTACAATGAGCAGTTCTTC
CASSLGGSSYNEQFF
>TRBJ1-6|TRBV14|TRBD1|-
TGTGCCAGCAGCCAAGTACAGGGGGAATCACCCCTCCACTTT
CASSQVQGESPLHF
>TRBJ1-2|TRBV7-3|-|-
TGTGCCAGCATCCGATCGGTGGCAGGGGTCGCCTATGGCTACACCTTC
CASIRSVAGVAYGYTF
>TRBJ1-1|TRBV6-1|-|-
TGTGCCAGCAGTGAATTCGGGGGGGAAACTGAAGCTTTCTTT
CASSEFGGETEAFF
>TRBJ2-1|TRBV11-2|-|-
TGTGCCAGCAGTACTTACGGGGGGCCGTACAATGAGCAGTTCTTC
CASSTYGGPYNEQFF
>TRBJ1-1|TRBV6-5|TRBD1|-
TGTGCCAGCAGAAGGGGACAGGGATTAAACACTGAAGCTTTCTTT
CASRRGQGLNTEAFF
>TRBJ1-1|TRBV6-6|-|once
TGTGCCAGCTTCACCCGGAGGCATTCTATGGGCACTGAAGCTTTCTTT
CASFTRRHSMGTEAFF
>TRBJ1-1|TRBV27|TRBD1|-
TGTGCCAGCAGGGGACAGCTGAACACTGAAGCTTTCTTT
CASRGQLNTEAFF
>TRBJ2-3|TRBV27|TRBD1|-
TGTGCCAGCCGACACAGGGGCCGAAGCACAGATACGCAGTATTTT
CASRHRGRSTDTQYF
>TRBJ1-4|TRBV13|TRBD1|-
TGTGCCAGCAGCTCCGGGACAGGGGATGAAAAACTGTTTTTT
CASSSGTGDEKLFF
>TRBJ1-1|TRBV29-1|-|-
TGCAGCGGGGCCGTTGTAGGAGGCACTGAAGCTTTCTTT
CSGAVVGGTEAFF